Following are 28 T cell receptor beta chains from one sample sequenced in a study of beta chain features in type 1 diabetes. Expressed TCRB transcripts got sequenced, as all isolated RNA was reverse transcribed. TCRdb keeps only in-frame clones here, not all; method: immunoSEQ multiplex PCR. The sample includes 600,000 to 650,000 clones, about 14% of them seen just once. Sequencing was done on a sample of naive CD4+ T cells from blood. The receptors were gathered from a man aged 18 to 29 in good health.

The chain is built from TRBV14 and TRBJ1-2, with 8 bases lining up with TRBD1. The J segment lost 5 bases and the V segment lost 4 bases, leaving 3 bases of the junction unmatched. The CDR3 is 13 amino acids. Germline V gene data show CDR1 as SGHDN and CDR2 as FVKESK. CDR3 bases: TGTGCCAGCAGCCTCGGACAGGGTTATGGCTACACCTTC. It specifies CASSLGQGYGYTF.

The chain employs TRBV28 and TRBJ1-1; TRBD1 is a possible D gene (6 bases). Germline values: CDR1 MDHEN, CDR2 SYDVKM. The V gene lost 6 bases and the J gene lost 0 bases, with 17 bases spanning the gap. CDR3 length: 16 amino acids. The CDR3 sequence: CASRGAGALLNTEAFF. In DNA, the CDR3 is TGTGCCAGCAGGGGAGCAGGGGCCCTTTTGAACACTGAAGCTTTCTTT. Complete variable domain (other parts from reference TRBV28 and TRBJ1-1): DVKVTQSSRYLVKRTGEKVFLECVQDMDHENMFWYRQDPGLGLRLIYFSYDVKMKEKGDIPEGYSVSREKKERFSLILESASTNQTSMYLCASRGAGALLNTEAFFGQGTRLTVV.

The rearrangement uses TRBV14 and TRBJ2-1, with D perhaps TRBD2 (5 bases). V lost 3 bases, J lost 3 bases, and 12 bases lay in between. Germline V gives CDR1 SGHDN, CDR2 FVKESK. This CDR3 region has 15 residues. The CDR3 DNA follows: TGTGCCAGCAGCCAGAGGCTAGCCCTCTACAATGAGCAGTTCTTC. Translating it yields CASSQRLALYNEQFF.

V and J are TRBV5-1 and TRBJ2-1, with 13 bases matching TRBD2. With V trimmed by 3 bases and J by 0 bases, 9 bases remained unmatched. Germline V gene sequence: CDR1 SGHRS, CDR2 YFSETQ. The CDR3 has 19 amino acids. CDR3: CASSSKGTSGVSSYNEQFF. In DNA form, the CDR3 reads TGCGCCAGCAGCTCGAAAGGGACTAGCGGGGTCAGCTCCTACAATGAGCAGTTCTTC.

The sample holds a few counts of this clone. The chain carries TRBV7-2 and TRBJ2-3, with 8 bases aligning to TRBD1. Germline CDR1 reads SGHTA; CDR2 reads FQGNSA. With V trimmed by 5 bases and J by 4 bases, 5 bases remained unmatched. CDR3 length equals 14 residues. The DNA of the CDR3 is TGTGCCAGCAGCCCAGCGACAGGGGCAGATACGCAGTATTTT. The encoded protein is CASSPATGADTQYF.

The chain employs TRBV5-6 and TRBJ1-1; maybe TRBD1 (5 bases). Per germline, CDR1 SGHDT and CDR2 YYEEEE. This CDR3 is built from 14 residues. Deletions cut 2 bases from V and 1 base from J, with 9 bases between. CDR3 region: CASSFQGRNTEAFF. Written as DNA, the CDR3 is TGTGCCAGCAGCTTCCAGGGAAGGAACACTGAAGCTTTCTTT.

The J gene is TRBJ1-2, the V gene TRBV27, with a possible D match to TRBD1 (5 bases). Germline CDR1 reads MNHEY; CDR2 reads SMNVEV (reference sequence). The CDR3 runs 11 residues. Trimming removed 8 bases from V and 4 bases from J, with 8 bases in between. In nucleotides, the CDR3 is TGTGCCAGCGCCGGGGGCTATGGCTACACCTTC. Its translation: CASAGGYGYTF.

The CDR3 protein is CASSLVRQETQYF. In DNA, the CDR3 is TGTGCCAGCAGCTTGGTTCGCCAAGAGACCCAGTACTTC. The rearrangement links TRBV5-6 to TRBJ2-5; D is undetermined. This CDR3 contains 13 residues. From germline, CDR1 is SGHDT and CDR2 YYEEEE. The V and J ends lost 0 bases and 1 base respectively, with 4 bases between them. Filled out from reference TRBV5-6 and TRBJ2-5, the complete variable domain reads DAGVTQSPTHLIKTRGQQVTLRCSPKSGHDTVSWYQQALGQGPQFIFQYYEEEERQRGNFPDRFSGHQFPNYSSELNVNALLLGDSALYLCASSLVRQETQYFGPGTRLLVL.

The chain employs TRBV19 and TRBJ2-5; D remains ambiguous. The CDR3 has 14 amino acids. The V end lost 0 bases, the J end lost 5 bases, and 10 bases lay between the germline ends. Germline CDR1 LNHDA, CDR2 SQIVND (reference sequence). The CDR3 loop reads CASSIDRWSETQYF. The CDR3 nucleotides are TGTGCCAGTAGTATAGATCGGTGGTCCGAGACCCAGTACTTC.

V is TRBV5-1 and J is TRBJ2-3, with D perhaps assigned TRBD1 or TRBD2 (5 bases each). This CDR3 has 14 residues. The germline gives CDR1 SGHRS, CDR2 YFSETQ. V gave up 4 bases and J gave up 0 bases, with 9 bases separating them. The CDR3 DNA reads TGCGCCAGCAGCCCCCGGGACAGCACAGATACGCAGTATTTT. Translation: CASSPRDSTDTQYF.

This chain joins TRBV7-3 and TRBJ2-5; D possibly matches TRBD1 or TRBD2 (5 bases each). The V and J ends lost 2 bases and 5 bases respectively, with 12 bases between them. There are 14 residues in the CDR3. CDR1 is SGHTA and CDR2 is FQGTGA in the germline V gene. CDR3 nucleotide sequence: TGTGCCAGCAGCTTAGGGGGATTTGGCGAGACCCAGTACTTC. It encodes CASSLGGFGETQYF.

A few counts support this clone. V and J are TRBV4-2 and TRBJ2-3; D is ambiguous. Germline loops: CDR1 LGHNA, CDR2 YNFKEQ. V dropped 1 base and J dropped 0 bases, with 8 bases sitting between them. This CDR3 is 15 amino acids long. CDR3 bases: TGTGCCAGCAGCCAAGGACCGGCCAGCACAGATACGCAGTATTTT. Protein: CASSQGPASTDTQYF.

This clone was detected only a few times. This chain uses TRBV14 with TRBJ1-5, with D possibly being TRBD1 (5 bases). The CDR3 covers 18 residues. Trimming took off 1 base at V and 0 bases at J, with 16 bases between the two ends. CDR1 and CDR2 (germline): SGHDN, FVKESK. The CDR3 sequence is CASSQGPTGPYSNQPQHF. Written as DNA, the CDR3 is TGTGCCAGCAGCCAAGGGCCTACAGGCCCCTATAGCAATCAGCCCCAGCATTTT.

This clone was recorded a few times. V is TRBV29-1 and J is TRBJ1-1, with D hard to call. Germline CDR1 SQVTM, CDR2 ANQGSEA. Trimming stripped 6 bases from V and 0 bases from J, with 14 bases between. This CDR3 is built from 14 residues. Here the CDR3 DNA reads TGCAGCGTGGGGAGGTTCGGGATGAACACTGAAGCTTTCTTT. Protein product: CSVGRFGMNTEAFF.

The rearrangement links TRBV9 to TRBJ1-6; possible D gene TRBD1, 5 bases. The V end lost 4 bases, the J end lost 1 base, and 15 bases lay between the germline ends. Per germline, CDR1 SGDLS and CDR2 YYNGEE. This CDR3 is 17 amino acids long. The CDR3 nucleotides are TGTGCCAGCAGCTCCCAGGGAAGAGGGTCCTATAATTCACCCCTCCACTTT. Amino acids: CASSSQGRGSYNSPLHF.

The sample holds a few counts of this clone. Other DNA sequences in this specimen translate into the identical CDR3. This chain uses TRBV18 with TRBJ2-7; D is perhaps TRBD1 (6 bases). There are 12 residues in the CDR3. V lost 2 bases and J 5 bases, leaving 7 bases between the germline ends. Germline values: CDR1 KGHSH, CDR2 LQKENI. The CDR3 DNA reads TGTGCCAGCTCACCAGCAGGGGACGAGCAGTACTTC. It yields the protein CASSPAGDEQYF.

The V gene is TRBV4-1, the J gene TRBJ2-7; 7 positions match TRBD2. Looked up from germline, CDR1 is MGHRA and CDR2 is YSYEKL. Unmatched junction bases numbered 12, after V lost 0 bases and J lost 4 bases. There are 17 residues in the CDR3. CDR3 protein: CASSQDGWGTTPYEQYF. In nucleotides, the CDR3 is TGCGCCAGCAGCCAAGATGGTTGGGGGACTACCCCGTACGAGCAGTACTTC.

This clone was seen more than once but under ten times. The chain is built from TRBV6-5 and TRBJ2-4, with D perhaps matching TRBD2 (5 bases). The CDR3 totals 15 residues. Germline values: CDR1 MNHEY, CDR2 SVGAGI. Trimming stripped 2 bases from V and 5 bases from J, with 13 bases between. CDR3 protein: CASSYAGGSQNIQYF. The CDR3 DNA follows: TGTGCCAGCAGTTACGCGGGCGGATCTCAAAACATTCAGTACTTC.

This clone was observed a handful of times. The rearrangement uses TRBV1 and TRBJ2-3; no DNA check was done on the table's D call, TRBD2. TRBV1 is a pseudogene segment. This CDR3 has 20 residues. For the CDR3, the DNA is TGCACCAGCAGCCAAGATTCTCGTTTAGCGGGGGGCCCTAGCACAGATACGCAGTATTTT. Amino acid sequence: CTSSQDSRLAGGPSTDTQYF.

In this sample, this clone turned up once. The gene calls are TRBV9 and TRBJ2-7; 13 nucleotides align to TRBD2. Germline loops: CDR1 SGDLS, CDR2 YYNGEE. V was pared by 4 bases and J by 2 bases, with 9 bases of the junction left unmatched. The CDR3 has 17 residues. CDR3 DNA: TGTGCCAGCAGCACCCCCTCCGGGACTAGCGGGGCCTACGAGCAGTACTTC. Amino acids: CASSTPSGTSGAYEQYF. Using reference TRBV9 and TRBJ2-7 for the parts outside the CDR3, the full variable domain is DSGVTQTPKHLITATGQRVTLRCSPRSGDLSVYWYQQSLDQGLQFLIQYYNGEERAKGNILERFSAQQFPDLHSELNLSSLELGDSALYFCASSTPSGTSGAYEQYFGPGTRLTVT.

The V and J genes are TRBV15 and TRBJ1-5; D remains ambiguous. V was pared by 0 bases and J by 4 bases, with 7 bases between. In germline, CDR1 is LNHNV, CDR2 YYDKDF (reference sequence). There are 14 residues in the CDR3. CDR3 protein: CATSRDRQNQPQHF. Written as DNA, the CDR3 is TGTGCCACCAGCAGAGATCGGCAGAATCAGCCCCAGCATTTT.

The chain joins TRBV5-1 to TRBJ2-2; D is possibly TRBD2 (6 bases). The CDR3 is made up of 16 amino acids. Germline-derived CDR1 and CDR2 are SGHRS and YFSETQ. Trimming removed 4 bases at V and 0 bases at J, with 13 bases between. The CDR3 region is CASSLQTRANTGELFF. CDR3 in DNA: TGCGCCAGCAGCCTACAGACTAGAGCGAACACCGGGGAGCTGTTTTTT.

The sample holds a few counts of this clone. The CDR3 region has the DNA TGTGCCAGCAGCCCGGAGGGACAGGGATCGGTCGGCTACACCTTC. Protein: CASSPEGQGSVGYTF. This sequence joins TRBV7-8 and TRBJ1-2; 9 positions match TRBD1. V lost 5 bases and J lost 8; bases outside the gene matches: 12. The germline V gene has CDR1 SGHVS and CDR2 FQNEAQ. This CDR3 has 15 residues.

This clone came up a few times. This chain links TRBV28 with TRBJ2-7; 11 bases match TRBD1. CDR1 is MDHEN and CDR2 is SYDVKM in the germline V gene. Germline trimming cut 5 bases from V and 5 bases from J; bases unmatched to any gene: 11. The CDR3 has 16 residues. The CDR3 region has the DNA TGTGCCAGCAGTCCTCCGGGACAGGGGGGTATCCACGAGCAGTACTTC. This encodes CASSPPGQGGIHEQYF. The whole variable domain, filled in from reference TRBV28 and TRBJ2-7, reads DVKVTQSSRYLVKRTGEKVFLECVQDMDHENMFWYRQDPGLGLRLIYFSYDVKMKEKGDIPEGYSVSREKKERFSLILESASTNQTSMYLCASSPPGQGGIHEQYFGPGTRLTVT.

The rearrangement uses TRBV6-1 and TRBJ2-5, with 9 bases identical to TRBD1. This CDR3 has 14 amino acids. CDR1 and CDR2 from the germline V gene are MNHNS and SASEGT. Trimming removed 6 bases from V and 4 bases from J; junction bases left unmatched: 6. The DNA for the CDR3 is TGTGCCAGCAGGAGGGACAGGGTACGAGAGACCCAGTACTTC. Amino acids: CASRRDRVRETQYF.

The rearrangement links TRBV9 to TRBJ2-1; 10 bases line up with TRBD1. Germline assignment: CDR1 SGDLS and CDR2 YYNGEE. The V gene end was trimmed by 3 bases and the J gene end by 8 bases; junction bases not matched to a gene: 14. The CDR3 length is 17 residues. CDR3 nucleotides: TGTGCCAGCAGCGAGAGTCTATGGGACAGGGGACGAGATGAGCAGTTCTTC. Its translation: CASSESLWDRGRDEQFF. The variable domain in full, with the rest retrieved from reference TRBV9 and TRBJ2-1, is DSGVTQTPKHLITATGQRVTLRCSPRSGDLSVYWYQQSLDQGLQFLIQYYNGEERAKGNILERFSAQQFPDLHSELNLSSLELGDSALYFCASSESLWDRGRDEQFFGPGTRLTVL.

CDR3 sequence: CSVERSGEKAFF. DNA for the CDR3: TGCAGCGTTGAACGGTCGGGGGAGAAAGCTTTCTTT. The rearrangement links TRBV29-1 to TRBJ1-1; TRBD1 might be the D (5 bases). CDR1 and CDR2 from the germline V gene are SQVTM and ANQGSEA. Trimming shortened V by 2 bases and J by 9 bases, and 13 bases separated the two germline ends. The CDR3 consists of 12 residues.

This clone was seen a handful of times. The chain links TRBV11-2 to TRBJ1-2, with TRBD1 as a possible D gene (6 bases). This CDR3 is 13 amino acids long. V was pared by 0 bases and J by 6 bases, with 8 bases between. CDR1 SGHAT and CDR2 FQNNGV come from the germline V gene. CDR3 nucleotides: TGTGCCAGCAGCTTAGAAGGGGGGCATGGCTACACCTTC. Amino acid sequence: CASSLEGGHGYTF. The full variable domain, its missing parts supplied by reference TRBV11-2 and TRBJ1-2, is EAGVAQSPRYKIIEKRQSVAFWCNPISGHATLYWYQQILGQGPKLLIQFQNNGVVDDSQLPKDRFSAERLKGVDSTLKIQPAKLEDSAVYLCASSLEGGHGYTFGSGTRLTVV.